The present T cell receptor beta chain was sequenced within a study of CD8 T cells in Susac syndrome. RNA amounts of about 0.45 to 1 ug underwent reverse transcription with random hexamers. TCRdb analysed the immunoSEQ multiplex PCR reads with MiXCR anew, one entry per CDR3 protein. The table lists under 200,000 distinct CDR3 sequences, roughly 94% of them singletons. CDR1 SGHRS and CDR2 YFSETQ come from the germline V gene. Trimming pared 0 bases from V and 3 bases from J, leaving 12 bases between. This CDR3 is built from 16 residues. The sequence derives from a human donor with Susac syndrome. Sequenced: CD4+ T cells from PBMCs. This chain links TRBV5-1 with TRBJ2-2, with D perhaps given as TRBD1 or TRBD2 (5 bases each). CDR3 sequence reads: CASSLGPMGDTGELFF. As DNA, the CDR3 is TGCGCCAGCAGCTTGGGACCAATGGGGGACACCGGGGAGCTGTTTTTT. Drawing the rest from reference TRBV5-1 and TRBJ2-2, the complete variable domain is KAGVTQTPRYLIKTRGQQVTLSCSPISGHRSVSWYQQTPGQGLQFLFEYFSETQRNKGNFPGRFSGRQFSNSRSEMNVSTLELGDSALYLCASSLGPMGDTGELFFGEGSRLTVL.